These 29 T cell receptor beta chains came from one sample sequenced in a study of T cell responses to AZD1222 COVID-19 vaccine (dated by TCRdb to 2020 to 2023). The sample's time point label, in plain terms: baseline before first vaccination. The library was made by the immunoSEQ multiplex PCR assay. TCRdb carries this immuneACCESS record with in-frame sequences only. Its versions omit some clonotypes, under half of them owing to an unresolved V gene in the studies checked, with the rest unexplained. The sample table contains 150,000 or so clones; only one count was recorded for about 90% of them. The top ten clonotypes cover 5% of the sample. Sequencing was performed on peripheral blood, taken on day 0 of AZD1222 vaccination. These receptors were obtained from an adult in good health.

This chain joins TRBV2 and TRBJ2-3; D is uncertain. Germline V CDR1 and CDR2: SNHLY, FYNNEI. The CDR3 is made up of 16 amino acids. Trimming took off 0 bases at V and 2 bases at J, with 12 bases between the two ends. CDR3 nucleotide sequence: TGTGCCAGCAGTGAAGCGCTCCGGGTTCCCACAGATACGCAGTATTTT. Encoded protein: CASSEALRVPTDTQYF.

The gene calls are TRBV6-2 or TRBV6-3 and TRBJ2-6, with TRBD2 matching 7 bases. Germline V gene data show CDR1 as MNHEY and CDR2 as SVGEGT. V lost 2 bases to trimming and J lost 2 bases; unmatched junction nucleotides: 12. The CDR3 is made up of 19 amino acids. The CDR3 coding sequence is TGTGCCAGCAGTTACCCCTCCCGGGGTGGGACTACTGGGGCCAACGTCCTGACTTTC. It codes for CASSYPSRGGTTGANVLTF.

The J gene is TRBJ1-2, the V gene TRBV10-2, with D unresolved. Deletions cut 3 bases from V and 1 base from J, with 6 bases between. The CDR3 is made up of 13 amino acids. Germline V gives CDR1 WSHSY, CDR2 SAAADI. CDR3 DNA sequence: TGCGCCAGCAGTGACGGTAATAACTATGGCTACACCTTC. It specifies CASSDGNNYGYTF.

The chain is built from TRBV2 and TRBJ2-3, with D uncertain. CDR3 length: 12 amino acids. CDR1 and CDR2 from the germline V gene are SNHLY and FYNNEI. Trimming took off 8 bases at V and 5 bases at J, with 11 bases between the two ends. The CDR3 protein is CASQPWGDTQYF. The CDR3 nucleotides read TGTGCCAGCCAACCTTGGGGAGATACGCAGTATTTT.

The chain employs TRBV5-6 and TRBJ2-3, with D maybe TRBD1 (6 bases). The V end lost 4 bases, the J end lost 4 bases, and 19 bases lay between the germline ends. CDR1 SGHDT and CDR2 YYEEEE come from the germline V gene. The CDR3 contains 16 residues. CDR3 coding DNA: TGTGCCAGCAGCCCAGCCGGGGTACAGGGATCAGATACGCAGTATTTT. Protein: CASSPAGVQGSDTQYF.

The V and J genes are TRBV11-3 and TRBJ1-1; tentatively, D is TRBD1 (6 bases). V was pared by 1 base and J by 1 base, with 10 bases between. Germline lookup yields CDR1 SGHNT and CDR2 YENEEA. The CDR3 totals 15 residues. The CDR3 nucleotides read TGTGCCAGCAGCTTAGGACAGGACCCGAACACTGAAGCTTTCTTT. Protein sequence: CASSLGQDPNTEAFF.

This chain links TRBV18 with TRBJ2-5; TRBD2 agrees at 11 bases. The CDR3 is 16 amino acids. V lost 4 bases to trimming and J lost 4 bases; unmatched junction nucleotides: 8. Germline CDR1 reads KGHSH; CDR2 reads LQKENI. The CDR3 sequence: CASSRSLAGEVETQYF. The DNA of the CDR3 is TGTGCCAGCTCACGTTCACTAGCGGGAGAGGTAGAGACCCAGTACTTC.

The rearrangement joins TRBV2 to TRBJ2-2, with D tentatively TRBD1 (5 bases). The CDR3 is 15 residues long. The V end was cut by 5 bases, the J end by 4 bases, with 14 bases between. CDR1 is SNHLY, CDR2 FYNNEI, per germline. The CDR3 region has the DNA TGTGCCAGCAGTATTCGACCCCAGGGCACCGGGGAGCTGTTTTTT. It specifies CASSIRPQGTGELFF.

The chain employs TRBV11-1 and TRBJ1-1; TRBD1 matches 7 bases. The germline V gene encodes CDR1 SGHAT and CDR2 FQDESV (reference sequence). V was pared by 0 bases and J by 7 bases, with 5 bases of the junction left unmatched. The CDR3 loop spans 14 amino acids. CDR3 residues: CASSLAGGSGEAFF. The CDR3 region has the DNA TGTGCCAGCAGCTTAGCAGGGGGCTCGGGTGAAGCTTTCTTT.

This clone was recorded once. This rearrangement joins TRBV10-1 to TRBJ2-7, with a possible D match to TRBD2 (6 bases). The CDR3 loop spans 14 amino acids. The germline V and J ends were trimmed by 2 bases and 3 bases, with 11 bases remaining between them. Germline-derived CDR1 and CDR2 are WNHNN and SYGVQD (reference sequence). The CDR3 spells CASSEGAGYYEQYF. DNA for the CDR3: TGCGCCAGCAGTGAGGGGGCGGGATACTACGAGCAGTACTTC.

The rearrangement links TRBV19 to TRBJ1-3; no definite D call. Germline-derived CDR1 and CDR2 are LNHDA and SQIVND (reference sequence). This CDR3 has 16 amino acids. The ends were cut back, 4 bases at V and 0 bases at J, with 13 bases in the middle. Here the CDR3 DNA reads TGTGCCAGTAGTACCTCCGCCAGAATCTCTGGAAACACCATATATTTT. This gives the protein CASSTSARISGNTIYF.

This chain joins TRBV15 and TRBJ2-2, with TRBD2 matching over 11 bases. Germline CDR1 is LNHNV and CDR2 is YYDKDF (reference sequence). After removal of 9 bases from V and 2 bases from J, the junction contained 11 bases not matched to a gene. CDR3 length equals 17 residues. In DNA form, the CDR3 reads TGTGCCACTACCGAGAAGGGACTAGCGGCTAACACCGGGGAGCTGTTTTTT. Translation: CATTEKGLAANTGELFF. Combining the CDR3 with reference TRBV15 and TRBJ2-2 gives the whole variable domain DAMVIQNPRYQVTQFGKPVTLSCSQTLNHNVMYWYQQKSSQAPKLLFHYYDKDFNNEADTPDNFQSRRPNTSFCFLDIRSPGLGDTAMYLCATTEKGLAANTGELFFGEGSRLTVL.

The V call is TRBV5-1, the J call TRBJ2-2, with a weak D call TRBD1 (5 bases). Germline V gene lookup returns CDR1 SGHRS and CDR2 YFSETQ. The V end lost 6 bases, the J end lost 6 bases, and 18 bases lay between the germline ends. This CDR3 is built from 15 residues. Here the CDR3 DNA reads TGCGCCAGCAATAGGGGTTCAGGAGAGCCCGGGGAGCTGTTTTTT. Residues: CASNRGSGEPGELFF. The whole variable domain, remainder taken from reference TRBV5-1 and TRBJ2-2, is KAGVTQTPRYLIKTRGQQVTLSCSPISGHRSVSWYQQTPGQGLQFLFEYFSETQRNKGNFPGRFSGRQFSNSRSEMNVSTLELGDSALYLCASNRGSGEPGELFFGEGSRLTVL.

CDR3 sequence reads: CASSIEVAGVGYEQFF. The CDR3 coding sequence is TGTGCCAGTAGTATTGAGGTAGCGGGAGTAGGGTATGAGCAGTTCTTC. The chain is built from TRBV19 and TRBJ2-1; 9 bases fit TRBD2. CDR1 is LNHDA, CDR2 SQIVND, per germline (reference sequence). Losses at the gene ends were 3 bases for V and 8 bases for J; bases not matched to a gene: 11. The CDR3 runs 16 residues.

The chain carries TRBV24-1 and TRBJ2-5; D is perhaps TRBD1 (7 bases). Germline CDR1 and CDR2: KGHDR and SFDVKD. Trimming removed 6 bases from V and 5 bases from J, with 12 bases in between. This CDR3 is 13 amino acids long. The CDR3, as DNA: TGTGCCACCAGTCGCCCAGGGGGGGAGACCCAGTACTTC. It codes for CATSRPGGETQYF.

This chain connects TRBV13 to TRBJ2-7, with a possible D match to TRBD2 (5 bases). The CDR3 has 14 residues. Trimming cost V 2 bases and J 3 bases, with 11 bases left between them. Germline V lookup: CDR1 PRHDT, CDR2 FYEKMQ (reference sequence). CDR3 in DNA: TGTGCCAGCAGCTTACGTGGGAGAGGCTACGAGCAGTACTTC. Protein sequence: CASSLRGRGYEQYF. The full variable domain, completed using reference TRBV13 and TRBJ2-7, is AAGVIQSPRHLIKEKRETATLKCYPIPRHDTVYWYQQGPGQDPQFLISFYEKMQSDKGSIPDRFSAQQFSDYHSELNMSSLELGDSALYFCASSLRGRGYEQYFGPGTRLTVT.

This chain connects TRBV27 to TRBJ2-7, with TRBD2 identical over 7 bases. Germline-derived CDR1 and CDR2 are MNHEY and SMNVEV (reference sequence). There are 14 residues in the CDR3. Trimming cost V 0 bases and J 4 bases; bases outside gene matches: 3. The CDR3 loop reads CASSLSGEGYEQYF. CDR3 DNA sequence: TGTGCCAGCAGTTTATCTGGGGAGGGATACGAGCAGTACTTC.

The chain carries TRBV6-5 and TRBJ2-2; D not certain. V dropped 3 bases and J dropped 4 bases, with 6 bases sitting between them. Germline V gives CDR1 MNHEY, CDR2 SVGAGI. This CDR3 comprises 13 residues. The CDR3 protein is CASSYRPTGELFF. The CDR3 nucleotides are TGTGCCAGCAGTTATCGACCCACCGGGGAGCTGTTTTTT.

The rearrangement links TRBV13 to TRBJ1-5, with D unclear. The CDR3 totals 16 residues. The germline CDR1 and CDR2 sequences are PRHDT and FYEKMQ (reference sequence). V was shortened by 8 bases and J by 0 bases, with 17 bases between the two germline ends. CDR3 residues: CASSFGGPYSNQPQHF. DNA for the CDR3: TGTGCCAGCTCTTTTGGCGGCCCCTATAGCAATCAGCCCCAGCATTTT. Together with reference TRBV13 and TRBJ1-5, the CDR3 gives the full variable domain: AAGVIQSPRHLIKEKRETATLKCYPIPRHDTVYWYQQGPGQDPQFLISFYEKMQSDKGSIPDRFSAQQFSDYHSELNMSSLELGDSALYFCASSFGGPYSNQPQHFGDGTRLSIL.

The chain uses TRBV5-5 and TRBJ2-2, with 7 bases matching TRBD1. V shed 4 bases, J shed 4 bases, and the junction held 10 bases outside the gene matches. Germline V gene data show CDR1 as SGHKS and CDR2 as YYEKEE (reference sequence). The CDR3 sequence is 16 residues long. The CDR3 DNA is TGTGCCAGCAGCCCCCGTCGTACAGGGGCCACCGGGGAGCTGTTTTTT. As protein: CASSPRRTGATGELFF.

This clone was detected once. The V gene is TRBV7-9, the J gene TRBJ2-1, with 12 bases aligning to TRBD2. The germline V gene has CDR1 SEHNR and CDR2 FQNEAQ (reference sequence). The CDR3 sequence is 15 residues long. V trimming: 7 bases; J trimming: 7 bases; junction bases outside the gene matches: 8. CDR3 in amino acids: CASTYTGLAGNEQFF. As DNA, the CDR3 is TGTGCCAGCACCTACACTGGACTAGCGGGAAATGAGCAGTTCTTC.

The chain links TRBV28 to TRBJ2-2, with TRBD2 matching 13 bases. This CDR3 comprises 18 residues. Germline V gene lookup returns CDR1 MDHEN and CDR2 SYDVKM. Germline trimming cut 4 bases from V and 5 bases from J; bases unmatched to any gene: 10. CDR3 protein: CASSSRPGLAGRTGELFF. CDR3 in DNA: TGTGCCAGCAGTTCGAGACCGGGACTAGCGGGACGGACCGGGGAGCTGTTTTTT.

This clone was detected once. This rearrangement joins TRBV6-2 or TRBV6-3 to TRBJ1-5; TRBD1 might be the D (6 bases). Germline V gene lookup returns CDR1 MNHEY and CDR2 SVGEGT. The V end was cut by 5 bases, the J end by 6 bases, with 17 bases between. The CDR3 is 15 amino acids. The CDR3 coding sequence is TGTGCCAGCAGTACAAACAGGGATCGGCGTCAGCCCCAGCATTTT. This translates into CASSTNRDRRQPQHF.

This chain links TRBV2 with TRBJ1-6; 7 bases map to TRBD1. The CDR3 length is 15 residues. Per the germline V gene, CDR1 is SNHLY and CDR2 is FYNNEI. Losses at the gene ends were 6 bases for V and 10 bases for J; bases not matched to a gene: 12. The CDR3 spells CASRLTGVSRSPLHF. CDR3 DNA sequence: TGTGCCAGCAGACTTACAGGGGTATCGCGGTCACCCCTCCACTTT.

The rearrangement joins TRBV10-2 to TRBJ2-1, with a weak D call TRBD1 (6 bases). The CDR3 extends over 15 amino acids. Germline V gene sequence: CDR1 WSHSY, CDR2 SAAADI. V lost 6 bases to trimming and J lost 8 bases, with 20 bases between them. Here the CDR3 DNA reads TGCGCCAGCAGCCTGGGGACATTTTTCAGGGATGAGCAGTTCTTC. Translation gives CASSLGTFFRDEQFF.

This chain joins TRBV28 and TRBJ2-5; D may match TRBD1 or TRBD2 (5 bases each). V lost 6 bases and J 1 base, leaving 15 bases between the germline ends. This CDR3 is 15 amino acids long. Germline V gene data show CDR1 as MDHEN and CDR2 as SYDVKM. CDR3 region: CASSEASGTQETQYF. The CDR3 nucleotides read TGTGCCAGCAGCGAGGCATCCGGGACCCAAGAGACCCAGTACTTC.

The CDR3 coding sequence is TGCGCCAGCAGTGGGACTAGCGGGAGGGATGTGCAGTACTTC. Protein product: CASSGTSGRDVQYF. The chain links TRBV10-2 to TRBJ2-7, with 15 bases fitting TRBD2. Germline V lookup: CDR1 WSHSY, CDR2 SAAADI. J was trimmed by 9 bases and V by 4 bases; bases with no gene match: 4. This CDR3 has 14 amino acids.

This clone was detected only once. J is TRBJ2-7 and V is TRBV7-9; 8 nucleotides align to TRBD2. Per the germline V gene, CDR1 is SEHNR and CDR2 is FQNEAQ (reference sequence). The V and J ends lost 4 bases and 2 bases, in that order; junction bases with no gene match: 4. The CDR3 is 14 residues long. The CDR3 sequence is CASSYSGGAYEQYF. The CDR3 DNA reads as TGTGCCAGCAGCTATTCCGGGGGGGCCTACGAGCAGTACTTC.

The chain combines TRBV6-1 with TRBJ2-1; D is unclear. CDR3 size: 13 residues. Germline V gives CDR1 MNHNS, CDR2 SASEGT. Trimming removed 2 bases from V and 5 bases from J, with 7 bases in between. The CDR3 nucleotides read TGTGCCAGCAGTGAATGGGGAAACAATGAGCAGTTCTTC. Translating gives CASSEWGNNEQFF.